The rows below give T cell receptor beta chains drawn from one sample of a study of cytomegalovirus exposure and HLA in healthy donors. TCRdb's copy holds only in-frame clones and misses some; the assay was immunoSEQ multiplex PCR. The sample shows around 100,000 clones, and 5.5% to 8% sits with its ten largest clones. The specimen was PBMCs. These receptors came from a man aged 35-49 years in good health and CMV-seropositive. The conserved cysteine and the conserved F or W are not part of the CDR3 here. A D gene is named only where the DNA matches it firmly.

cdr3_length,j_call,v_call,d_call,cdr3_aa
13,TRBJ1-5,TRBV4-2,.,ASSQDIRGTQPQH
12,TRBJ1-2,TRBV11-2,.,ASGLWGRDYGYT
12,TRBJ2-7,TRBV7-9,TRBD1,ASSWDRGVYEQY
15,TRBJ2-3,TRBV5-1,.,ASSLALGGSGTDTQY
13,TRBJ2-7,TRBV29-1,TRBD2,SVEVPSGIAYEQY
12,TRBJ2-7,TRBV9,TRBD1,ASSVGDRADEQY
15,TRBJ1-3,TRBV6-1,TRBD1,ASSEGRRQGSGNTIY
12,TRBJ1-2,TRBV28,TRBD1,ASSPNAGTVRYT
10,TRBJ2-3,TRBV28,.,ASQGTTDTQY
12,TRBJ1-2,TRBV29-1,.,SVKKQGLKLGYT
12,TRBJ2-1,TRBV5-1,TRBD2,ASSGPGLVNEQF
13,TRBJ1-2,TRBV28,TRBD1,ASSLWRTGNYGYT
13,TRBJ2-1,TRBV27,TRBD2,ASTLQAGVYNEQF
15,TRBJ1-2,TRBV10-2,.,ASSELRSQARVYGYT
13,TRBJ2-7,TRBV9,TRBD2,ASSVSAAGGYEQY
13,TRBJ1-4,TRBV30,.,AWNPGGQANEKLF
13,TRBJ1-5,TRBV4-1,.,ASSQDPRGSQPQH
16,TRBJ2-3,TRBV28,TRBD1,ASSPLGAGQESTDTQY
11,TRBJ1-2,TRBV25-1,.,ASSPLGVHGYT
11,TRBJ1-2,TRBV29-1,.,SVVQGQRDGYT
14,TRBJ1-2,TRBV4-2,TRBD1,ASSQPRAGQGFGYT
12,TRBJ1-1,TRBV10-3,TRBD1,AISSTGEVAEAF
14,TRBJ2-1,TRBV7-2,TRBD2,ASSSPGTSPHNEQF
14,TRBJ2-7,TRBV15,TRBD2,ATSREGTSGTREQY
15,TRBJ1-6,TRBV27,.,ASSLSSEGWGNSPLH
11,TRBJ1-2,TRBV28,.,ASSLEGGYGYT
11,TRBJ2-3,TRBV9,.,ASSPLRTDTQY
13,TRBJ2-3,TRBV4-3,TRBD1,ASSHRDRGTDTQY
11,TRBJ1-1,TRBV9,.,ASSPGFLDEAF
12,TRBJ1-4,TRBV7-2,.,ASSSGEIIEKLF
11,TRBJ2-7,TRBV6-6,TRBD1,ASVDRGGYEQY
11,TRBJ2-7,TRBV7-3,.,ASSLLATYEQY
12,TRBJ1-4,TRBV25-1,.,ASSEVRDNEKLF
16,TRBJ2-2,TRBV4-1,TRBD2,ASSQDVSGTQSTGELF
13,TRBJ2-2,TRBV5-6,TRBD1,ASRWGQTNTGELF
11,TRBJ2-7,TRBV9,.,ASSRDSGYEQY
14,TRBJ2-3,TRBV19,.,ASSISGRGLTDTQY
11,TRBJ2-7,TRBV5-4,TRBD1,ASSNIGQDEQY
14,TRBJ2-2,TRBV7-6,TRBD2,ASSLNELAGGGELF
13,TRBJ2-6,TRBV30,.,AWRSWSSGANVLT
13,TRBJ1-2,TRBV6-1,TRBD1,ASSAAGQGIGGYT
14,TRBJ2-7,TRBV7-9,TRBD1,ASSSGIRGPEDEQY
14,TRBJ2-5,TRBV4-2,.,ASSQEAGQLQETQY
12,TRBJ2-7,TRBV28,.,ASSALDPPYEQY
13,TRBJ2-7,TRBV6-1,TRBD2,ASSEDFSGTYEQY
16,TRBJ2-4,TRBV18,TRBD2,ASSPLLAGDIAKNIQY